The 24 T cell receptor beta chains given below trace back to one sample, sequenced in a study of T cell responses to AZD1222 COVID-19 vaccine. The method was immunoSEQ multiplex PCR; TCRdb's version includes in-frame clones alone and lacks a portion of them. The sample shows 120,000 to 150,000 clones, 86% of them seen only once. Sequences were derived from peripheral blood, sampled 28 days after the second AZD1222 dose. The origin of the receptors is an adult who received the AZD1222 COVID-19 vaccine.

This rearrangement joins TRBV6-2 or TRBV6-3 to TRBJ2-3; 9 bases align to TRBD2. The V gene's germline CDR1 is MNHEY and CDR2 SVGEGT. The CDR3 is 17 amino acids. J lost 1 base, V lost 0 bases, and 5 bases had no gene match. DNA of the CDR3: TGTGCCAGCAGTTACTCGGCGGTAGCGGGGGGCACAGATACGCAGTATTTT. Protein sequence: CASSYSAVAGGTDTQYF.

This chain uses TRBV10-1 with TRBJ2-4, with TRBD2 identical over 11 bases. J lost 1 base, V lost 9 bases, and 2 bases had no gene match. The germline V gene has CDR1 WNHNN and CDR2 SYGVQD (reference sequence). The CDR3 extends over 14 amino acids. This CDR3 is CASRTSGAKNIQYF. CDR3 DNA: TGCGCCAGTCGGACTAGCGGGGCCAAAAACATTCAGTACTTC.

This clone was seen just once. The chain uses TRBV10-3 and TRBJ1-6; D ambiguous. The V end lost 4 bases, the J end lost 10 bases, and 11 bases lay between the germline ends. Per germline, CDR1 ENHRY and CDR2 SYGVKD. This CDR3 is built from 13 residues. CDR3 residues: CAISGARASPLHF. For the CDR3, the DNA is TGTGCCATCAGTGGTGCGCGGGCATCACCCCTCCACTTT.

This chain joins TRBV30 and TRBJ1-2; perhaps TRBD1 as D (5 bases). Trimming pared 2 bases from V and 4 bases from J, leaving 8 bases between. Germline V gives CDR1 GTSNPN, CDR2 SVGIG (reference sequence). The CDR3 has 12 residues. CDR3 in amino acids: CAWSSGTYGYTF. The CDR3 coding sequence is TGTGCCTGGAGTAGCGGGACCTATGGCTACACCTTC.

The chain recombines TRBV15 with TRBJ2-7; weak D call: TRBD2 (5 bases). Germline V gives CDR1 LNHNV, CDR2 YYDKDF (reference sequence). The CDR3 has 12 amino acids. Trimming removed 5 bases from V and 5 bases from J, with 10 bases in between. CDR3 loop: CATSPAGNEQYF. The CDR3 coding sequence is TGTGCCACCAGCCCGGCCGGGAACGAGCAGTACTTC. Variable domain in full (rest from reference TRBV15 and TRBJ2-7): DAMVIQNPRYQVTQFGKPVTLSCSQTLNHNVMYWYQQKSSQAPKLLFHYYDKDFNNEADTPDNFQSRRPNTSFCFLDIRSPGLGDTAMYLCATSPAGNEQYFGPGTRLTVT.

This chain links TRBV11-2 with TRBJ1-1; D gene unclear. Trimming removed 3 bases from V and 1 base from J, with 6 bases in between. The CDR3 is 13 residues long. CDR1 and CDR2 (germline): SGHAT, FQNNGV. The CDR3 protein is CASSFVGNTEAFF. CDR3 bases: TGTGCCAGCAGCTTCGTAGGGAACACTGAAGCTTTCTTT. Combining the CDR3 with reference TRBV11-2 and TRBJ1-1 gives the whole variable domain EAGVAQSPRYKIIEKRQSVAFWCNPISGHATLYWYQQILGQGPKLLIQFQNNGVVDDSQLPKDRFSAERLKGVDSTLKIQPAKLEDSAVYLCASSFVGNTEAFFGQGTRLTVV.

This clone appeared a single time. The rearrangement links TRBV10-1 to TRBJ1-2, with a possible D match to TRBD1 (5 bases). CDR1 and CDR2 (germline): WNHNN, SYGVQD (reference sequence). The CDR3 runs 13 residues. The V and J ends lost 0 bases and 8 bases respectively, with 10 bases between them. The chain's CDR3 is CASSESRGGGYTF. DNA for the CDR3: TGCGCCAGCAGTGAGTCGAGGGGTGGCGGCTACACCTTC.

The chain couples TRBV4-1 to TRBJ2-1; no clear D gene. This CDR3 contains 16 residues. Per the germline V gene, CDR1 is MGHRA and CDR2 is YSYEKL. Trimming removed 0 bases from V and 0 bases from J, with 9 bases in between. CDR3 in amino acids: CASSQDLGSSYNEQFF. In DNA, the CDR3 is TGCGCCAGCAGCCAAGATCTCGGTAGCTCCTACAATGAGCAGTTCTTC.

The DNA for the CDR3 is TGTGCCAGCAGCCTCCGGACAGGGGACCTTATCTGGGGCAATCAGCCCCAGCATTTT. It codes for CASSLRTGDLIWGNQPQHF. The chain recombines TRBV12-1 with TRBJ1-5; the DNA was not compared with TRBD1, the D call given in the table. TRBV12-1 is tagged as a pseudogene. The CDR3 loop spans 19 amino acids.

The gene calls are TRBV19 and TRBJ2-1; 11 bases match TRBD2. In germline, CDR1 is LNHDA, CDR2 SQIVND (reference sequence). The CDR3 has 15 residues. Trimming cost V 6 bases and J 15 bases; bases outside gene matches: 16. Here the CDR3 reads CASRGLAASGEGLFF. In DNA form, the CDR3 reads TGTGCCAGTAGGGGACTAGCGGCCTCGGGAGAAGGGCTGTTCTTC.

J is TRBJ1-4 and V is TRBV7-9; a possible D gene is TRBD1 (5 bases). Trimming removed 1 base at V and 8 bases at J, with 14 bases between. CDR1 is SEHNR and CDR2 is FQNEAQ in the germline V gene (reference sequence). The CDR3 extends over 15 amino acids. The CDR3 here is CASSLEARVGEKLFF. The CDR3 DNA sequence: TGTGCCAGCAGCTTAGAGGCCAGGGTGGGCGAAAAACTGTTTTTT.

This clone showed up just a few times. The chain combines TRBV6-9 with TRBJ2-1, with D perhaps TRBD2 (6 bases). The CDR3 has 16 amino acids. The V end was cut by 6 bases, the J end by 0 bases, with 15 bases between. Germline CDR1 is MNHGY and CDR2 is SVAAGI. The CDR3 reads CASSPLRGNSYNEQFF. CDR3 nucleotides: TGTGCCAGCAGCCCCCTGCGGGGAAACTCCTACAATGAGCAGTTCTTC.

The chain uses TRBV18 and TRBJ2-1, with a weak D call TRBD2 (6 bases). Looked up from germline, CDR1 is KGHSH and CDR2 is LQKENI. The CDR3 is made up of 14 amino acids. The V end was cut by 3 bases, the J end by 7 bases, with 13 bases between. The chain's CDR3 is CASSPVRETNEQFF. CDR3 coding DNA: TGTGCCAGCTCACCCGTTCGGGAGACGAATGAGCAGTTCTTC.

The V gene is TRBV28, the J gene TRBJ1-2; no clear D gene. Germline lookup yields CDR1 MDHEN and CDR2 SYDVKM. The CDR3 covers 14 residues. Deletions cut 0 bases from V and 6 bases from J, with 11 bases between. CDR3 in DNA: TGTGCCAGCAGTTTATGGATTGCCGGGCATGGCTACACCTTC. Translated, it gives CASSLWIAGHGYTF.

The rearrangement uses TRBV27 and TRBJ1-2; 12 bases fit TRBD1. With 5 bases clipped from V and 3 bases from J, the junction kept 22 bases outside the gene matches. Germline V gene sequence: CDR1 MNHEY, CDR2 SMNVEV (reference sequence). This CDR3 has 21 residues. In DNA, the CDR3 is TGTGCCAGCAGTGCTTACCAACATGTCCCGGGACAGGGGGCGGGTGACTATGGCTACACCTTC. Encoded protein: CASSAYQHVPGQGAGDYGYTF.

The chain links TRBV28 to TRBJ2-7; D gene ambiguous. The CDR3 is 13 amino acids. Trimming removed 7 bases from V and 6 bases from J, with 16 bases in between. Germline CDR1 MDHEN, CDR2 SYDVKM. Here the CDR3 reads CASTRTGPAEQYF. CDR3 in DNA: TGTGCCAGCACCCGGACGGGTCCAGCCGAGCAGTACTTC.

The V call is TRBV30, the J call TRBJ2-6; D unclear. In germline, CDR1 is GTSNPN, CDR2 SVGIG (reference sequence). Trimming stripped 2 bases from V and 4 bases from J, with 3 bases between. The CDR3 length is 12 residues. The DNA for the CDR3 is TGTGCCTGGAGTTCAGGGGCCAACGTCCTGACTTTC. Protein sequence: CAWSSGANVLTF.

V and J are TRBV30 and TRBJ1-5, with 9 bases matching TRBD1. Unmatched junction bases numbered 9, after V lost 5 bases and J lost 7 bases. Looked up from germline, CDR1 is GTSNPN and CDR2 is SVGIG (reference sequence). CDR3 length: 14 residues. Written as DNA, the CDR3 is TGTGCCTGGGAACGTACAGGGGGCGGGCAGCCCCAGCATTTT. It is translated as CAWERTGGGQPQHF.

V usage is TRBV14 and J usage is TRBJ2-7; no reliable D call. The CDR3 covers 14 residues. The germline V gene has CDR1 SGHDN and CDR2 FVKESK. Trimming left V 1 base short and J 0 bases short, with 7 bases between. CDR3 loop: CASSQGLRSYEQYF. For the CDR3, the DNA is TGTGCCAGCAGCCAAGGATTACGCTCCTACGAGCAGTACTTC. Full variable domain (outside the CDR3, taken from reference TRBV14 and TRBJ2-7): EAGVTQFPSHSVIEKGQTVTLRCDPISGHDNLYWYRRVMGKEIKFLLHFVKESKQDESGMPNNRFLAERTGGTYSTLKVQPAELEDSGVYFCASSQGLRSYEQYFGPGTRLTVT.

The CDR3 protein is CASSLLSGEGEQFF. Here the CDR3 DNA reads TGTGCCAGCAGCTTGTTGAGTGGGGAGGGTGAGCAGTTCTTC. The chain has TRBV5-4 and TRBJ2-1; 7 bases map to TRBD2. CDR1 and CDR2 from the germline V gene are SGHNT and YYREEE (reference sequence). V dropped 1 base and J dropped 9; count of bases not matched to a gene: 7. This CDR3 has 14 residues.

The chain carries TRBV19 and TRBJ2-7; 10 nucleotides agree with TRBD2. The V gene's germline CDR1 is LNHDA and CDR2 SQIVND (reference sequence). The CDR3 runs 16 residues. Germline trimming cut 3 bases from V and 7 bases from J; bases unmatched to any gene: 12. CDR3 sequence reads: CASSMELASGSGEQYF. The CDR3 coding sequence is TGTGCCAGTAGTATGGAATTGGCTAGCGGGAGTGGTGAGCAGTACTTC.

The J gene is TRBJ2-1, the V gene TRBV2; tentatively, D is TRBD1 or TRBD2 (5 bases each). Germline CDR1 reads SNHLY; CDR2 reads FYNNEI. This CDR3 has 17 residues. The V gene lost 4 bases and the J gene lost 0 bases, with 16 bases spanning the gap. The CDR3 DNA follows: TGTGCCAGCAGTGTTAGCGCTGGTGGGGGCTCCTACAATGAGCAGTTCTTC. This gives the protein CASSVSAGGGSYNEQFF.

To note about this clone: One end of the junction fails to match germline, which may point to a read error. This rearrangement joins TRBV9 to TRBJ1-4, with D hard to call. The CDR3 has 15 amino acids. CDR1 and CDR2 (germline): SGDLS, YYNGEE. DNA of the CDR3: TGTGCCAGCAGCGTAGGGGAGGTTTCTAAGGAAAAACTGTTTTTT. Residues: CASSVGEVSKEKLFF. Filled out from reference TRBV9 and TRBJ1-4, the complete variable domain reads DSGVTQTPKHLITATGQRVTLRCSPRSGDLSVYWYQQSLDQGLQFLIQYYNGEERAKGNILERFSAQQFPDLHSELNLSSLELGDSALYFCASSVGEVSKEKLFFGSGTQLSVL.

This chain connects TRBV7-9 to TRBJ2-1; D gene unclear. The CDR3 extends over 16 amino acids. The V gene's germline CDR1 is SEHNR and CDR2 FQNEAQ (reference sequence). V was trimmed by 6 bases and J by 8 bases, leaving 23 bases between them. CDR3 sequence reads: CASRLVPSTSDHEQFF. Here the CDR3 DNA reads TGTGCCAGCAGGCTTGTCCCCTCCACTTCGGATCATGAGCAGTTCTTC.